Presented here are 10 T cell receptor beta chains from one specimen sequenced in a study of human T cells and chemical hapten exposure. MiXCR, run by TCRdb on the RACE reads, gives a single entry per CDR3 protein. Of under 300,000 distinct CDR3 sequences listed, 8.6% are singletons. Time point meaning: pre-sensitization, week 0. The treatment: therapeutic diphenylcyclopropenone sensitization with weekly scalp DPC. The source material was whole blood, sampled in connection with sensitization to the hapten diphenylcyclopropenone (DPC). The receptors were gathered from a woman in her thirties or forties with alopecia areata. Some clones in this sample may be carry-over from other donors' samples.

Regarding this clonotype: A much bigger clone sits one base away, suggesting this may be a read error. This chain joins TRBV27 and TRBJ1-1, with no clear D. The CDR3 is 14 amino acids. V was trimmed by 6 bases and J by 6 bases, leaving 17 bases between them. The germline V gene encodes CDR1 MNHEY and CDR2 SMNVEV (reference sequence). This CDR3 reads CASSRIDMGPEAFF. CDR3 bases: TGTGCCAGCAGCCGAATCGACATGGGTCCTGAAGCTTTCTTT.

At least ten counts were recorded for this clonotype. The V and J genes are TRBV5-1 and TRBJ2-3; no firm D call. The germline V gene encodes CDR1 SGHRS and CDR2 YFSETQ. This CDR3 is built from 14 residues. Between the trimmed V and J ends, which lost 4 bases and 3 bases, there was a span of 12 bases. The CDR3 here is CASSDYRATDTQYF. The CDR3 DNA sequence: TGCGCCAGCAGCGATTACCGGGCAACAGATACGCAGTATTTT.

The V gene is TRBV29-1, the J gene TRBJ1-2; D remains unclear. Germline CDR1 reads SQVTM; CDR2 reads ANQGSEA. The CDR3 runs to 12 residues. V lost 4 bases, J lost 2 bases, and 8 bases lay in between. The CDR3: CSVVWANYGYTF. The CDR3 nucleotides read TGCAGCGTTGTTTGGGCGAACTATGGCTACACCTTC.

The chain employs TRBV7-9 and TRBJ1-2; 7 nucleotides match TRBD1. V dropped 5 bases and J dropped 2; count of bases not matched to a gene: 11. Germline CDR1 reads SEHNR; CDR2 reads FQNEAQ (reference sequence). The CDR3 spans 16 residues. The CDR3 loop is CASSQGGTLLNYGYTF. The CDR3 DNA sequence: TGTGCCAGCAGCCAGGGGGGGACTCTCCTAAACTATGGCTACACCTTC.

V is TRBV24-1 and J is TRBJ2-1; 10 nucleotides line up with TRBD1. The V gene end was trimmed by 2 bases and the J gene end by 9 bases; junction bases not matched to a gene: 12. The CDR3 is 17 amino acids. Germline values: CDR1 KGHDR, CDR2 SFDVKD. In DNA form, the CDR3 reads TGTGCCACCAGTGATTGGCTACCGGGACAGGGGCTGGGTGAGCAGTTCTTC. Its translation is CATSDWLPGQGLGEQFF.

This clonotype has a count of ten or more. This chain uses TRBV11-2 with TRBJ2-2; D gene ambiguous. The V gene lost 2 bases and the J gene lost 1 base, with 14 bases spanning the gap. The length of the CDR3 is 17 residues. Germline V gene sequence: CDR1 SGHAT, CDR2 FQNNGV. CDR3 protein: CASSLLVGVRNTGELFF. The CDR3 DNA follows: TGTGCCAGCAGCTTATTAGTCGGAGTGCGGAACACCGGGGAGCTGTTTTTT. The full variable domain, rest sourced from reference TRBV11-2 and TRBJ2-2, is EAGVAQSPRYKIIEKRQSVAFWCNPISGHATLYWYQQILGQGPKLLIQFQNNGVVDDSQLPKDRFSAERLKGVDSTLKIQPAKLEDSAVYLCASSLLVGVRNTGELFFGEGSRLTVL.

Many counts were recorded for this clonotype. This chain connects TRBV5-1 to TRBJ2-1; 9 positions agree with TRBD1. With 2 bases clipped from V and 9 bases from J, the junction kept 9 bases outside the gene matches. The CDR3 runs to 15 residues. Germline loops: CDR1 SGHRS, CDR2 YFSETQ. CDR3 protein: CASSFWGQGTGEQFF. The CDR3 DNA reads as TGCGCCAGCAGCTTTTGGGGACAGGGTACGGGTGAGCAGTTCTTC.

The chain links TRBV6-6 to TRBJ1-4; possible D gene TRBD1, 6 bases. Germline V gene data show CDR1 as MNHNY and CDR2 as SVGAGI (reference sequence). There are 14 residues in the CDR3. V lost 6 bases and J 6 bases, leaving 14 bases between the germline ends. CDR3 residues: CASSPTGRDEKLFF. The CDR3 DNA reads TGTGCCAGCAGCCCGACAGGACGGGATGAAAAACTGTTTTTT.

The J gene is TRBJ2-7, the V gene TRBV29-1; D not certain. From germline, CDR1 is SQVTM and CDR2 ANQGSEA. The CDR3 is 13 amino acids. The V end lost 4 bases, the J end lost 3 bases, and 13 bases lay between the germline ends. CDR3 sequence: CSVGGFGIYEQYF. In DNA form, the CDR3 reads TGCAGCGTTGGAGGATTTGGGATCTACGAGCAGTACTTC.

The chain has TRBV2 and TRBJ2-2; D unresolved. This CDR3 is built from 12 residues. The V end was cut by 1 base, the J end by 10 bases, with 7 bases between. Germline CDR1 reads SNHLY; CDR2 reads FYNNEI. The CDR3 sequence is CASSEEVKELFF. The CDR3 bases are TGTGCCAGCAGTGAAGAGGTTAAGGAGCTGTTTTTT.